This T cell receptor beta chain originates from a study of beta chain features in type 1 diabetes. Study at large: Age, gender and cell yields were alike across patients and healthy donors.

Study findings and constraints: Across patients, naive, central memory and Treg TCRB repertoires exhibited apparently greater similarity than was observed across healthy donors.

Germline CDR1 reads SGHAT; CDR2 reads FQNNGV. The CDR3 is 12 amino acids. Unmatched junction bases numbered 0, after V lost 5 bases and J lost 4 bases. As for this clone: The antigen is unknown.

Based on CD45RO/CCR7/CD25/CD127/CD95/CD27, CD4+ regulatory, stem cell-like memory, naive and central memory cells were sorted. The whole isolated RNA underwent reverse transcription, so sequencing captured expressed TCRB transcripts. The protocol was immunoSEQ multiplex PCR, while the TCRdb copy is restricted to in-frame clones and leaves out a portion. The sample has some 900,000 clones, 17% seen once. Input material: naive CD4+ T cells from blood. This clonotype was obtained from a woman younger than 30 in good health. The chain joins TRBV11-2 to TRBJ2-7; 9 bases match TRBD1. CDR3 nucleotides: TGTGCCAGCAGCGGGACAGGGTACGAGCAGTACTTC. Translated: CASSGTGYEQYF.